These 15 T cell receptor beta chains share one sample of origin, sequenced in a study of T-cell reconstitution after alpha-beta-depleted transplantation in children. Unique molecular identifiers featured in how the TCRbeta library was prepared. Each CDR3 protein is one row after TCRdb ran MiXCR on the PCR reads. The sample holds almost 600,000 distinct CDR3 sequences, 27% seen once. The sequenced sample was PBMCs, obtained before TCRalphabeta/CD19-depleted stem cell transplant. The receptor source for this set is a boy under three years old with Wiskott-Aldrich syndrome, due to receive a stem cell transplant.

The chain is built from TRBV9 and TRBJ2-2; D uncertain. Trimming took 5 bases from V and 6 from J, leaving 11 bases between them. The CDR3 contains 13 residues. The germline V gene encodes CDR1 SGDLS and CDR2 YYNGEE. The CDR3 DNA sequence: TGTGCCAGCAGTGCCCGTCCGGCCGGGGAGCTGTTTTTT. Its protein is CASSARPAGELFF.

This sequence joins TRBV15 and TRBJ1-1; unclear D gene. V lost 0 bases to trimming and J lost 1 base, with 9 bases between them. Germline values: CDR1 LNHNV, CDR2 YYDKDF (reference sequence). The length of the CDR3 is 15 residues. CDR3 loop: CATSRDRQENTEAFF. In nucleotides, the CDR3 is TGTGCCACCAGCAGAGATCGGCAGGAGAACACTGAAGCTTTCTTT.

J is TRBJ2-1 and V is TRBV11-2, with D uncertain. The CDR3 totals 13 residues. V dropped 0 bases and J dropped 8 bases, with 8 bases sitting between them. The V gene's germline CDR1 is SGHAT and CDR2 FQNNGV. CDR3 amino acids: CASSLDPDDEQFF. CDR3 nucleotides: TGTGCCAGCAGCTTAGACCCGGACGATGAGCAGTTCTTC.

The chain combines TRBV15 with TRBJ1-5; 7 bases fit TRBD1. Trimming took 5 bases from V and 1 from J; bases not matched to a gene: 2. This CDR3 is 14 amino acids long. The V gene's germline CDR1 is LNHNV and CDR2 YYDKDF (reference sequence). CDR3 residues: CATSRQGSNQPQHF. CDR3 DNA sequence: TGTGCCACCAGCCGACAGGGAAGCAATCAGCCCCAGCATTTT.

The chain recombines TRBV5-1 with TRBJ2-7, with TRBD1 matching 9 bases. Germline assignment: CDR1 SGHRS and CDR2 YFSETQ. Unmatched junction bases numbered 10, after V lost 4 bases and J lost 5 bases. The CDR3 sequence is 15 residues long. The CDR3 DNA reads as TGCGCCAGCAGCCCCGGGACAGGGAGTAAAAACGAGCAGTACTTC. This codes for CASSPGTGSKNEQYF.

CDR3 DNA: TGTGCCAGCAGCGTGGGGACAGGGGGCCGGAACACCGGGGAGCTGTTTTTT. Protein: CASSVGTGGRNTGELFF. The chain is built from TRBV9 and TRBJ2-2; 12 bases line up with TRBD1. The V segment lost 2 bases and the J segment 1 base; nucleotides outside the gene matches: 3. This CDR3 is built from 17 residues. Germline loops: CDR1 SGDLS, CDR2 YYNGEE.

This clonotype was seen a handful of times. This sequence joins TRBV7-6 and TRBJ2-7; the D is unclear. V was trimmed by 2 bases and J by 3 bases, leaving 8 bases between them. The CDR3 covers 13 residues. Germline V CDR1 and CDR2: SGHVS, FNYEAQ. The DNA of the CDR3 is TGTGCCAGCAGCTTAAGCAGCTTCTACGAGCAGTACTTC. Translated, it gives CASSLSSFYEQYF.

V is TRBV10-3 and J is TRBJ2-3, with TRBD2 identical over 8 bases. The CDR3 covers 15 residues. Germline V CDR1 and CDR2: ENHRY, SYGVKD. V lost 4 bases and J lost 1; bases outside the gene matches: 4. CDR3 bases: TGTGCCATCAGTGGTAGCGGGATAGGCACAGATACGCAGTATTTT. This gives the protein CAISGSGIGTDTQYF.

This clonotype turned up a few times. The CDR3 DNA reads TGTGCCAGCAGCAAAAGCAGGGGTGGTACCTATAATTCACCCCTCCACTTT. It encodes CASSKSRGGTYNSPLHF. This sequence joins TRBV5-5 and TRBJ1-6; D possibly corresponds to TRBD1 (6 bases). Trimming cost V 4 bases and J 2 bases, with 16 bases left between them. Germline V gene data show CDR1 as SGHKS and CDR2 as YYEKEE (reference sequence). There are 17 residues in the CDR3.

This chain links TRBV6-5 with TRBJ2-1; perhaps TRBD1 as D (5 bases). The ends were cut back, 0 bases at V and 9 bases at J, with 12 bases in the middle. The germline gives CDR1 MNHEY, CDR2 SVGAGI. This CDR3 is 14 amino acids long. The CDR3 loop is CASSYSKGFGEQFF. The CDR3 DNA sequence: TGTGCCAGCAGTTACTCGAAGGGGTTCGGTGAGCAGTTCTTC.

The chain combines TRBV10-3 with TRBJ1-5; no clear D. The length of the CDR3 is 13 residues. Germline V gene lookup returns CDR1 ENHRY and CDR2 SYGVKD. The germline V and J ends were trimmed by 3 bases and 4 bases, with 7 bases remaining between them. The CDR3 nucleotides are TGTGCCATCAGTGATGATCTTAATCAGCCCCAGCATTTT. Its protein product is CAISDDLNQPQHF.

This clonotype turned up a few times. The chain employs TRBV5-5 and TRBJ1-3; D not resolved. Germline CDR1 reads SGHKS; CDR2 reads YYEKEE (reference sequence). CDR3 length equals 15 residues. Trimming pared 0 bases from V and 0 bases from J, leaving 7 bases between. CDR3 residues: CASSLALISGNTIYF. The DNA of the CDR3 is TGTGCCAGCAGCTTGGCACTGATCTCTGGAAACACCATATATTTT.

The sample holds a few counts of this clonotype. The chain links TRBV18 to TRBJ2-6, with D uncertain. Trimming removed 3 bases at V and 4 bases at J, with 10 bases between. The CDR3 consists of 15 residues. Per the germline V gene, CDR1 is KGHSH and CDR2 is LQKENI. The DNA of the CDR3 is TGTGCCAGCTCACCGTTGGGAAACGGGGCCAACGTCCTGACTTTC. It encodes CASSPLGNGANVLTF.

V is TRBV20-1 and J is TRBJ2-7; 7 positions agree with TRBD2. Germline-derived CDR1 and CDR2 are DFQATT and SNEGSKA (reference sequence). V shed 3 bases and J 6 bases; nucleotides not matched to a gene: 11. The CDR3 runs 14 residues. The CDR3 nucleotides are TGCAGTGCTAGGGGCGGGAGCACGTTGGCCGAGCAGTACTTC. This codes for CSARGGSTLAEQYF.

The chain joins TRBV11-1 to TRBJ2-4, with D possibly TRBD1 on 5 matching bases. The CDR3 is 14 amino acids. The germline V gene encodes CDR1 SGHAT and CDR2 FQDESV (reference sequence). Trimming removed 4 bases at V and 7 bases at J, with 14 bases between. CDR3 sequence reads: CASSYSWGINIQYF. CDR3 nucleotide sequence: TGTGCCAGCAGCTATTCATGGGGCATTAACATTCAGTACTTC.